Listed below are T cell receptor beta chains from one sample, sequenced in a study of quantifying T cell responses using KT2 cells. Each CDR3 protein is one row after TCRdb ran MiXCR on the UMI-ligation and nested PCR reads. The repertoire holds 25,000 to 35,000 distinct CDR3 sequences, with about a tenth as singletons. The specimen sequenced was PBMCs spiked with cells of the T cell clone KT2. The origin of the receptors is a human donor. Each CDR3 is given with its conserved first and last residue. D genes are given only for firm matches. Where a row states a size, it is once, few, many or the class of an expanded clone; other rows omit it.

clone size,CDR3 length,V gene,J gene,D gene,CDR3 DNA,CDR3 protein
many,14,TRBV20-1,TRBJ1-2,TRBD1,TGCAGTGCTAGGGTCCGGACAGGGACCTATGGCTACACCTTC,CSARVRTGTYGYTF
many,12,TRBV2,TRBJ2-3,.,TGTGCCAGCAGTGAAGGTTGGGATACGCAGTATTTT,CASSEGWDTQYF
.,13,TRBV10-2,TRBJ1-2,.,TGCGCCAGCAGTGACTTAGGGGGCTATGGCTACACCTTC,CASSDLGGYGYTF
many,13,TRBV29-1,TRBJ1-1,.,TGCAGCGTTGTAGTGCAGGGTGAAGGGAGGGGTCTCTTT,CSVVVQGEGRGLF
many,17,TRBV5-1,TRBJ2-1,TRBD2,TGCGCCAGCAGCTACGGACTAGCGGGGTCGGGATACAATGAGCAGTTCTTC,CASSYGLAGSGYNEQFF
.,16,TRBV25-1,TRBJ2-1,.,TGTGCCAGCAGTGAAATGCGGATGAGCTCCTACAATGAGCAGTTCTTC,CASSEMRMSSYNEQFF
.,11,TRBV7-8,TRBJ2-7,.,TGTGCCAGCAGCTCCTTTCGGGAGCAGTACTTC,CASSSFREQYF
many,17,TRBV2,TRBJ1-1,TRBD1,TGTGCCAGCACCATATATGGGACAGGGGTGGGGAACACTGAAGCTTTCTTT,CASTIYGTGVGNTEAFF
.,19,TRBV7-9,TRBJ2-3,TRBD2,TGTGCCAGCAGCCCACAGGCGGGGGTCCCGTATAGGAGCACAGATACGCAGTATTTT,CASSPQAGVPYRSTDTQYF
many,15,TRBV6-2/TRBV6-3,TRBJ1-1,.,TGTGCCAGCAGTTACGGATCAGCGGGAGGAGTGGAAGCTTTCTTT,CASSYGSAGGVEAFF
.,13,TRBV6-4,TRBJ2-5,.,TGTGCCAGCAGTGCGGATATAGGAGAGACCCAGTACTTC,CASSADIGETQYF
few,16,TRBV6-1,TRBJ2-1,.,TGTGCCAGCAGAGGAGGGGGTTTAAGCGGAGTGGATGAGCAGTTCTTC,CASRGGGLSGVDEQFF
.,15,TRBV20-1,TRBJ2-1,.,TGCAGTGCTAGGGGCAGGGTCGATCTCTACAATGAGCAGTTCTTC,CSARGRVDLYNEQFF
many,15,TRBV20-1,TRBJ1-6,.,TGCAGTGCTAGTGAGGGGAAATCTCATAATTCACCCCTCCACTTT,CSASEGKSHNSPLHF
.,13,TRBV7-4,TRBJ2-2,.,TGTGCCAGCAGCTTAGTAGCAGACGGGGAGCTGTTTTTT,CASSLVADGELFF
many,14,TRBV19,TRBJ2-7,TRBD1,TGTGCCAGTAGGCCGACAGGGGGAGGGTACGAGCAGTACTTC,CASRPTGGGYEQYF
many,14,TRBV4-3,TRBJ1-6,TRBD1,TGCGCCAGCAGCCAAAGGACAGGAGATTCACCCCTCCACTTT,CASSQRTGDSPLHF
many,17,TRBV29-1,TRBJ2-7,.,TGCAGCGTTAGAGGGACAGGTAAAGTAGCGGGGAGCTACGAGCAGTACTTC,CSVRGTGKVAGSYEQYF
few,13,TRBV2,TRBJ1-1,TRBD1,TGTGCCAGCACGGGACAGATGAACACTGAAGCTTTCTTT,CASTGQMNTEAFF
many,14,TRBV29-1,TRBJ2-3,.,TGCAGCGTTGCCCCGGTGACTGCCACAGATACGCAGTATTTT,CSVAPVTATDTQYF
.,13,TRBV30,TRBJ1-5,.,TGTGCCTGGAGTATGGGAGACCATCAGCCCCAGCATTTT,CAWSMGDHQPQHF
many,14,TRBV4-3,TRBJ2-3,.,TGCGCCAGCAGCCAAGATCGTGGCACAGATACGCAGTATTTT,CASSQDRGTDTQYF
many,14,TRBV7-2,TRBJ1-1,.,TGTGCCAGCAGCACCCGGACCCTGAGCGCTGAAGCTTTCTTT,CASSTRTLSAEAFF
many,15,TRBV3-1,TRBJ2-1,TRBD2,TGTGCCAGCAGCCTAGCGGGGGATACCTACAATGAGCAGTTCTTC,CASSLAGDTYNEQFF
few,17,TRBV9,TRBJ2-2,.,TGTGCCAGCAGCGTAGCTAGCGACAGGCCCAGCACCGGGGAGCTGTTTTTT,CASSVASDRPSTGELFF
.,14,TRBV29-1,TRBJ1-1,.,TGCAGCGTTGAAGACTCATGGACAGATTCTGAAGCTTTCTTT,CSVEDSWTDSEAFF
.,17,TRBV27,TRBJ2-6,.,TGTGCCAGCAGTATGGGACGGAGGTCCTCTGGGGCCAACGTCCTGACTTTC,CASSMGRRSSGANVLTF
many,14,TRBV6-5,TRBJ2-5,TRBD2,TGTGCCAGCAGCGGGACTAGCGTAAAAGAGACCCAGTACTTC,CASSGTSVKETQYF
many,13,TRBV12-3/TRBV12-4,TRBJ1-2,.,TGTGCCAGCAGTTTACGTCGGGGATCAGGCTACACCTTC,CASSLRRGSGYTF
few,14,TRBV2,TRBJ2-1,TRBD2,TGTGCCAGCATAGAGCGGGGAGAAATGGATGAGCAGTTCTTC,CASIERGEMDEQFF
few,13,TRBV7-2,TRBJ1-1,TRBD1,TGTGCCAGCAGCTTAACTCTTAGGGACAGGGGTTTCTTT,CASSLTLRDRGFF
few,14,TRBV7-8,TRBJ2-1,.,TGTGCCAGCAGCTTAGCGATTTTCCGTAATGAGCAGTTCTTC,CASSLAIFRNEQFF
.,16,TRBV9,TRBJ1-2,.,TGTGCCAGCAGCGAGGCTGGGGGGCTCACTCAATATGGCTACACCTTC,CASSEAGGLTQYGYTF
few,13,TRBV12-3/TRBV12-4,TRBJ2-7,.,TGTGCCAGCAGTTTAGGGTCTAGCTACGAGCAGTACTTC,CASSLGSSYEQYF
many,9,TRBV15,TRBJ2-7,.,TGTGCCTCGTCTTACGAGCAGTACTTC,CASSYEQYF
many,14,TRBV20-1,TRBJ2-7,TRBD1,TGCAGTGTGAAACCGGGACAGGGGGACTACGAGCAGTACTTC,CSVKPGQGDYEQYF
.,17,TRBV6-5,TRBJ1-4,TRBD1,TGTGCCAGCAGTCGACAGGGAGCTCTGGCCTTTAATGAAAAACTGTTTTTT,CASSRQGALAFNEKLFF
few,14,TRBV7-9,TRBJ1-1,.,TGTGCCAGCAGCCCATCAGGGGCCGGCACTGAAGCTTTCTTT,CASSPSGAGTEAFF
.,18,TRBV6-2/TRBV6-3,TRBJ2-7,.,TGTGCCAGCAGTGATCCCCCTTTCGGAGGGCTTGGGGCATACGAGCAGTACTTC,CASSDPPFGGLGAYEQYF
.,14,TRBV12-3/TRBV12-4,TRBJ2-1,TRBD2,TGTGCCAGCAGTCGGACAAGCGGGAGCGGTGAGCAGTTCTTC,CASSRTSGSGEQFF
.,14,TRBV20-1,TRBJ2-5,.,TGCAGTGCTAGCGATCAAGGCGGCCAAGAGACCCAGTACTTC,CSASDQGGQETQYF
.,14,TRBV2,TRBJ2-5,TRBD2,TGTGCCAGCAGATTAGCGGGGACTAGGGAGACCCAGTACTTC,CASRLAGTRETQYF
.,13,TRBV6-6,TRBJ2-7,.,TGTGCCAGCAGTTACGCGGTGACCTACGAGCAGTACTTC,CASSYAVTYEQYF
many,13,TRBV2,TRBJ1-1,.,TGTGCCAGCACGATACAGGCGAACACTGAAGCTTTCTTT,CASTIQANTEAFF
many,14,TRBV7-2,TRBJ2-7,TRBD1,TGTGCCAGCAGCTCGGAGACAGGGGGCTACGAGCAGTACTTC,CASSSETGGYEQYF
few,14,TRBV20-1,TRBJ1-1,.,TGCAGTGCTAGGGGGGACGGATTGAACACTGAAGCTTTCTTT,CSARGDGLNTEAFF
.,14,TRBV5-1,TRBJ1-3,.,TGCGCCAGCAGCTTGGCAGGGCGCGGAAACACCATATATTTT,CASSLAGRGNTIYF
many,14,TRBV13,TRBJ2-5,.,TGTGCCAGCAGCCCAGGCGACCGTTTTGAGACCCAGTACTTC,CASSPGDRFETQYF
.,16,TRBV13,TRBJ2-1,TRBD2,TGTGCCAGCAGCCCCCGTACTAGCGGGGGGTACAATGAGCAGTTCTTC,CASSPRTSGGYNEQFF
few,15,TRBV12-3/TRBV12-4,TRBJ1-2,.,TGTGCCAGCAGTTTGTCGGGGGCAGCTAACTATGGCTACACCTTC,CASSLSGAANYGYTF
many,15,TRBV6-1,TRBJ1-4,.,TGTGCCACCCGAGGGGCAGGAGCAACTAATGAAAAACTGTTTTTT,CATRGAGATNEKLFF
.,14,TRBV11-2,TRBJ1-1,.,TGTGCCAGCAGTCCTATCCCAATGAACACTGAAGCTTTCTTT,CASSPIPMNTEAFF
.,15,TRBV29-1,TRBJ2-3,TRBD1,TGCAGCGTTACGAAGGGGGCGTGGACAACAGATACGCAGTATTTT,CSVTKGAWTTDTQYF
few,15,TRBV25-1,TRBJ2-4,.,TGTGCCAGCAGTGAGGAGAAGATAGCCAAAAACATTCAGTACTTC,CASSEEKIAKNIQYF
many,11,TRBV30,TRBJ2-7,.,TGTGCCTGGATTTCGTCCTACGAGCAGTACTTC,CAWISSYEQYF
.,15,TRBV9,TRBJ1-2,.,TGTGCCAGCAGCGTAGTTGGGGGTTTGACCTATGGCTACACCTTC,CASSVVGGLTYGYTF
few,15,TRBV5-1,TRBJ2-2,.,TGCGCCAGCAGCTTGGCCAGAGCCAACACCGGGGAGCTGTTTTTT,CASSLARANTGELFF